These T cell receptor beta chains were read from a single sample in a study of blood T cells in healthy people across ages. MiXCR, applied by TCRdb to the 5' RACE reads, yields one record per CDR3 protein. The sample includes 1.5 million to 2 million distinct CDR3 sequences, approximately 40% seen only once; the top ten take 23%. Sequencing used blood. Receptors originate from a human donor in good health. CDR3s include the opening cysteine and the closing phenylalanine or tryptophan. A D gene is named only where the DNA matches it firmly. Size tells how often a clone was seen (once, few, many) or the class of an expanded clone, and some rows leave it out.

j_call v_call d_call clone_size cdr3_aa cdr3_nt
TRBJ1-6 TRBV28 NA few CASSSFRGSPLHF TGTGCCAGCAGTTCTTTCAGGGGTTCACCCCTCCACTTT
TRBJ1-4 TRBV25-1 NA few CASSEYRDQNEKLFF TGTGCCAGCAGTGAATATCGGGACCAAAATGAAAAACTGTTTTTT
TRBJ2-7 TRBV6-5 TRBD1 NA CASRMDRGHDEQYF TGTGCCAGCAGGATGGACAGGGGGCATGACGAGCAGTACTTC
TRBJ2-7 TRBV20-1 NA NA CSARDSLGGAGTYEQYF TGCAGTGCTAGAGATTCCCTTGGTGGGGCGGGGACCTACGAGCAGTACTTC
TRBJ2-7 TRBV6-1 TRBD2 NA CATWGLGVRIPYEQYF TGTGCCACCTGGGGACTAGGGGTTCGCATCCCCTACGAGCAGTACTTC
TRBJ1-2 TRBV7-9 NA NA CASSRTGTDEHYGYTF TGTGCCAGCAGTCGGACCGGGACGGACGAACACTATGGCTACACCTTC
TRBJ1-1 TRBV4-1 TRBD1 NA CASSRTTGPNTEAFF TGCGCCAGCAGCCGAACGACAGGGCCGAACACTGAAGCTTTCTTT
TRBJ1-2 TRBV29-1 NA NA CSVQDPGGLHGYTF TGCAGCGTTCAAGACCCGGGAGGGCTCCATGGCTACACCTTC
TRBJ1-5 TRBV6-2/TRBV6-3 NA NA CASSKFQSLSNQPQHF TGTGCCAGCAGCAAGTTTCAGAGTCTAAGCAATCAGCCCCAGCATTTT
TRBJ2-7 TRBV3-1 NA NA CASSQLTSSYEQYF TGTGCCAGCAGCCAGCTAACGAGCTCCTACGAGCAGTACTTC
TRBJ1-2 TRBV9 TRBD1 few CASSVAQDRGPYGYTF TGTGCCAGCAGCGTAGCTCAGGACAGGGGGCCCTATGGCTACACCTTC
TRBJ2-4 TRBV20-1 NA NA CNARDPPPQRNEQYF TGCAATGCTAGAGATCCCCCTCCACAGCGCAATGAGCAGTACTTC
TRBJ2-7 TRBV4-3 TRBD1 few CASSQDYPGGTYEQYF TGCGCCAGCAGCCAAGATTACCCAGGGGGAACCTACGAGCAGTACTTC
TRBJ1-2 TRBV6-5 TRBD1 NA CASSYSPGTGVRAGYTF TGTGCCAGCAGTTACTCCCCCGGGACAGGGGTGCGGGCTGGCTACACCTTC
TRBJ1-2 TRBV7-9 TRBD1 NA CASSHPEEGQPNYGYTF TGTGCCAGCAGTCACCCGGAGGAGGGACAGCCTAACTATGGCTACACCTTC
TRBJ2-1 TRBV5-1 NA few CASSFEGTTYNEQFF TGCGCCAGCAGCTTTGAGGGGACAACCTACAATGAGCAGTTCTTC
TRBJ2-5 TRBV7-2 NA few CASSFFLSGQETQYF TGTGCCAGCAGCTTTTTTCTCTCCGGCCAAGAGACCCAGTACTTC
TRBJ1-1 TRBV7-9 NA few CASSLHPDTEAFF TGTGCCAGCAGCCTCCACCCCGACACTGAAGCTTTCTTT
TRBJ1-2 TRBV15 NA NA CATTPWTDNYGYTF TGTGCCACCACCCCCTGGACAGACAACTATGGCTACACCTTC
TRBJ2-5 TRBV9 TRBD2 NA CASSALGLAETQYF TGTGCCAGCAGCGCCCTAGGACTAGCGGAGACCCAGTACTTC
TRBJ1-1 TRBV7-2 NA NA CASSSRGSTEAFF TGTGCCAGCAGCTCAAGGGGGAGCACTGAAGCTTTCTTT
TRBJ1-4 TRBV7-8 NA NA CASSLVVWGSNFNEKLFF TGTGCCAGCAGCTTAGTAGTATGGGGGTCAAACTTTAATGAAAAACTGTTTTTT
TRBJ2-5 TRBV7-9 NA NA CASSLGQSDQETQYF TGTGCCAGCAGCTTAGGCCAGAGCGACCAAGAGACCCAGTACTTC
TRBJ2-3 TRBV15 NA few CATSRDRQRTDTQYF TGTGCCACCAGCAGAGATAGACAGCGCACAGATACGCAGTATTTT
TRBJ2-5 TRBV5-1 NA NA CASSLDGFQETQYF TGCGCCAGCAGCTTGGATGGATTCCAAGAGACCCAGTACTTC
TRBJ2-6 TRBV7-2 NA NA CASSSDSSQPLSGANVLTF TGTGCCAGCAGCTCGGACAGTTCCCAACCCCTCTCTGGGGCCAACGTCCTGACTTTC
TRBJ1-2 TRBV6-1 NA NA CASSEAGEGGGYTF TGTGCCAGCAGTGAAGCAGGGGAGGGCGGCGGCTACACCTTC
TRBJ1-3 TRBV6-5 NA NA CASRRGGRDGNTIYF TGTGCCAGCAGGAGGGGAGGAAGAGATGGAAACACCATATATTTT
TRBJ2-7 TRBV5-1 NA NA CASSSVVRRREQYF TGCGCCAGCAGCTCTGTAGTGAGGAGAAGGGAGCAGTACTTC
TRBJ1-1 TRBV6-5 NA few CASSLFGGLNTEAFF TGTGCCAGCAGCTTATTTGGAGGCCTTAACACTGAAGCTTTCTTT
TRBJ1-5 TRBV12-3/TRBV12-4 TRBD1 NA CATLKSTGFGNQPQHF TGTGCCACCCTAAAATCGACAGGGTTTGGCAATCAGCCCCAGCATTTT
TRBJ2-3 TRBV29-1 NA few CSAGERDTQYF TGCAGCGCCGGGGAAAGGGATACGCAGTATTTT
TRBJ2-3 TRBV20-1 NA NA CSARDLYGSWPLAADTQYF TGCAGTGCTAGAGATCTCTATGGGTCCTGGCCCCTAGCAGCAGATACGCAGTATTTT
TRBJ1-2 TRBV18 NA NA CASSQGHSYDYTF TGTGCCAGCTCACAGGGACACAGCTATGACTACACCTTC
TRBJ1-5 TRBV6-5 NA few CATSQPNQPQHF TGTGCCACCTCCCAACCCAATCAGCCCCAGCATTTT
TRBJ2-7 TRBV20-1 NA few CSAHSGGSYEQYF TGCAGTGCTCACAGCGGTGGCTCCTACGAGCAGTACTTC
TRBJ1-1 TRBV6-6 NA NA CASSPTDRNTEAFF TGTGCCAGCAGCCCTACGGACAGGAACACTGAAGCTTTCTTT
TRBJ2-5 TRBV20-1 NA NA CSARDRIRGYQETQYF TGCAGTGCTAGAGACCGGATAAGGGGATACCAAGAGACCCAGTACTTC
TRBJ1-2 TRBV10-3 NA NA CAISELVDGDGYTF TGTGCCATCAGTGAGTTAGTGGACGGAGATGGCTACACCTTC
TRBJ2-7 TRBV30 NA once CAWSVRGPRLYEQYF TGTGCCTGGAGTGTACGCGGGCCTCGTCTCTACGAGCAGTACTTC
TRBJ2-5 TRBV10-2 NA NA CASRGFSGPSRETQYF TGCGCCAGCAGAGGGTTCTCCGGGCCCTCGCGAGAGACCCAGTACTTC
TRBJ2-5 TRBV2 NA NA CASGLTLETQYF TGTGCCAGCGGCCTAACGTTAGAGACCCAGTACTTC
TRBJ1-5 TRBV25-1 NA NA CASSEYVGQPQHF TGTGCCAGCAGTGAATATGTGGGTCAGCCCCAGCATTTT
TRBJ1-5 TRBV6-2/TRBV6-3 NA NA CASSPGLYSNQPQHF TGTGCCAGCAGTCCGGGTCTTTATAGCAATCAGCCCCAGCATTTT
TRBJ1-4 TRBV7-6 NA few CASSWKGTDEKLFF TGTGCCAGCAGCTGGAAAGGGACGGATGAAAAACTGTTTTTT
TRBJ2-7 TRBV9 TRBD1 NA CASSLGDRGAYEQYF TGTGCCAGCAGCTTAGGAGACAGGGGGGCCTACGAGCAGTACTTC
TRBJ2-7 TRBV5-5 TRBD2 NA CASSSSLAGLYEQYF TGTGCCAGCAGCTCGTCACTAGCGGGTCTTTACGAGCAGTACTTC
TRBJ1-2 TRBV4-1 TRBD1 NA CASSPLKTGNYGHTF TGCGCCAGCAGCCCTTTAAAGACAGGGAACTATGGCCACACCTTC
TRBJ2-5 TRBV2 NA NA CAGETGLQETQYF TGTGCCGGAGAAACAGGGTTACAAGAGACCCAGTACTTC
TRBJ2-7 TRBV27 TRBD2 few CASSLLPGGFAEQYF TGTGCCAGCAGTTTATTGCCGGGAGGGTTCGCCGAGCAGTACTTC